This TCR beta chain was identified in a study of blood T cell repertoires in COVID-19. Study information: Sample material is recorded as cDNA or gDNA derived from T cells, B-cell-depleted T cells, or PBMCs.

Some clones are missing from TCRdb's copy, which holds only in-frame ones; the method was immunoSEQ multiplex PCR. The data hold 250,000 or so clones, with approximately 82% observed a single time. The CDR3 length is 12 residues. The trim removed 7 bases at V and 8 bases at J, leaving 6 bases unmatched. Per germline, CDR1 LNHDA and CDR2 SQIVND (reference sequence). This sequence joins TRBV19 and TRBJ1-2; 8 bases agree with TRBD1. Sequenced: peripheral blood. This receptor was identified in a woman younger than 30 with acute or convalescent COVID-19. The CDR3 DNA is TGTGCCAGTACCCAGACAGGGGACGGCTACACCTTC. Its translation is CASTQTGDGYTF.